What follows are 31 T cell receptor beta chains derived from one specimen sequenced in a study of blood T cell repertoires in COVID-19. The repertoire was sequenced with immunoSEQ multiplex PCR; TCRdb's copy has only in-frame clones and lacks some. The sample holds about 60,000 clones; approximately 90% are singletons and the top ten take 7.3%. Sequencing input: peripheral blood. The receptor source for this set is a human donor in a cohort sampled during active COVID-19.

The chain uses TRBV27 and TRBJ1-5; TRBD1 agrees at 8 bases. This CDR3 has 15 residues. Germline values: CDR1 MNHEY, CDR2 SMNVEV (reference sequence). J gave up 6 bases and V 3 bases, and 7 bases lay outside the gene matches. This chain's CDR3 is CASSFTGGRSQPQHF. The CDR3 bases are TGTGCCAGCAGTTTTACAGGGGGTAGAAGTCAGCCCCAGCATTTT.

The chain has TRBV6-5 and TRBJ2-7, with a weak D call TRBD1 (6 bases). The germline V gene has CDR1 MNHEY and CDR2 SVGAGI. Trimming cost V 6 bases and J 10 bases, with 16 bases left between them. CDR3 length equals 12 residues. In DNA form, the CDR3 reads TGTGCCAGCAGCCGTGGACAGTTCACCCAGTACTTC. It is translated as CASSRGQFTQYF.

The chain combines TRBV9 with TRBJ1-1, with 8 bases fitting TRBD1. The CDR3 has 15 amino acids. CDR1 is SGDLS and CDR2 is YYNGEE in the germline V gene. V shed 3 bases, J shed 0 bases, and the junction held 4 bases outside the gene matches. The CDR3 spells CASSGQGPLNTEAFF. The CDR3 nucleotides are TGTGCCAGCAGCGGACAGGGGCCATTGAACACTGAAGCTTTCTTT.

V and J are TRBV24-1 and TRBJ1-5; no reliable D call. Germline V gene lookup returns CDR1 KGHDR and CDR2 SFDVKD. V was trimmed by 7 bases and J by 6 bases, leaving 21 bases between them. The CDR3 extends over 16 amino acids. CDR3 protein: CATSPSGRSDGQPQHF. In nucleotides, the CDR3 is TGTGCCACCAGCCCTTCGGGGAGGAGTGATGGTCAGCCCCAGCATTTT.

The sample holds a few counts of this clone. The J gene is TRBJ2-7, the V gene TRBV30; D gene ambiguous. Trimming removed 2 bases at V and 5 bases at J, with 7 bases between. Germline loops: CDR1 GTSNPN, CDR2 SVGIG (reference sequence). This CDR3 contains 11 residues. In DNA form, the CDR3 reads TGTGCCTGGAGTTTAAGCGACGAGCAGTACTTC. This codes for CAWSLSDEQYF.

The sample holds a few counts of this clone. Written as DNA, the CDR3 is TGTGCCAGCAGCCAACAGGGGGCCGGTCAGCCCCAGCATTTT. Encoded protein: CASSQQGAGQPQHF. The chain has TRBV3-1 (or the pseudogene TRBV3-2) and TRBJ1-5, with 8 bases identical to TRBD1. V was pared by 2 bases and J by 6 bases, with 3 bases of the junction left unmatched. In germline, CDR1 is LGHDT, CDR2 YNNKEL (reference sequence). The CDR3 runs 14 residues.

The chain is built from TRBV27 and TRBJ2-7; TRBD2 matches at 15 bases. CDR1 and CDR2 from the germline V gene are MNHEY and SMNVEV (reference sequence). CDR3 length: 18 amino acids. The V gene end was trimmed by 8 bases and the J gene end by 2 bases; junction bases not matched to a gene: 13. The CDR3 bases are TGTGCCAGCTCGCGTTGGGGGACTAGCGGGGGGATACCCTACGAGCAGTACTTC. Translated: CASSRWGTSGGIPYEQYF.

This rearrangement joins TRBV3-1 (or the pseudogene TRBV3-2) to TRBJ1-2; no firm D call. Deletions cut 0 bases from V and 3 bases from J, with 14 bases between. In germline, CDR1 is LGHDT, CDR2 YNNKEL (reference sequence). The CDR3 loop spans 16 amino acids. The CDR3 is CASSQDARDGDYGYTF. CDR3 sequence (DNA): TGTGCCAGCAGCCAAGATGCTCGGGATGGAGACTATGGCTACACCTTC.

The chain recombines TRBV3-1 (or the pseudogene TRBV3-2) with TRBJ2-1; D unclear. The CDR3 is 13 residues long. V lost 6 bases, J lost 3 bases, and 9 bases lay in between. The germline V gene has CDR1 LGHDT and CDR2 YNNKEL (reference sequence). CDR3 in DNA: TGTGCCAGCAGAGGTGGGCTCTACAATGAGCAGTTCTTC. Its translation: CASRGGLYNEQFF.

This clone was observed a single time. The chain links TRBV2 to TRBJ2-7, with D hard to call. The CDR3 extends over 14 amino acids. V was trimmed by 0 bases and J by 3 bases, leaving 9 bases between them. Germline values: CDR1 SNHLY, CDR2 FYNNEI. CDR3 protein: CASSEAGASYEQYF. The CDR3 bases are TGTGCCAGCAGTGAAGCAGGAGCGAGCTACGAGCAGTACTTC.

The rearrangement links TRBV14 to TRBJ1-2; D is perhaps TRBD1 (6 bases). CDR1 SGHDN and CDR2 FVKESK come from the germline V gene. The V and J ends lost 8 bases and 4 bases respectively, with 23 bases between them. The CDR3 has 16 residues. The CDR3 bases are TGTGCCAGCCCCGGGACACCGAAAACCTCGTTCTATGGCTACACCTTC. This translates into CASPGTPKTSFYGYTF.

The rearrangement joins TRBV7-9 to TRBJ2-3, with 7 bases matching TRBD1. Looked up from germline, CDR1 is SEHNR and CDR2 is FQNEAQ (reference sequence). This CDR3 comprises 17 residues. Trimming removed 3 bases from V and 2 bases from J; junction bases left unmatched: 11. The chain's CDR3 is CASSFSTGTDHTDTQYF. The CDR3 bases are TGTGCCAGCAGCTTCTCTACCGGGACAGACCACACAGATACGCAGTATTTT.

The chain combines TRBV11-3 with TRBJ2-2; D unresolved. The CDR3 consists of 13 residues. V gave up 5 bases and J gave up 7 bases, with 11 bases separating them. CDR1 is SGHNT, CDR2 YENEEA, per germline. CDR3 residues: CASSVKENGELFF. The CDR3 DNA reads TGTGCCAGCAGCGTCAAAGAGAACGGGGAGCTGTTTTTT.

For the CDR3, the DNA is TGTGCCAGCGGGGGGGATAGCACAGATACGCAGTATTTT. It is translated as CASGGDSTDTQYF. V and J are TRBV7-9 and TRBJ2-3, with 7 nucleotides matching TRBD2. After removal of 8 bases from V and 0 bases from J, the junction contained 2 bases not matched to a gene. The CDR3 loop spans 13 amino acids. Germline values: CDR1 SEHNR, CDR2 FQNEAQ (reference sequence).

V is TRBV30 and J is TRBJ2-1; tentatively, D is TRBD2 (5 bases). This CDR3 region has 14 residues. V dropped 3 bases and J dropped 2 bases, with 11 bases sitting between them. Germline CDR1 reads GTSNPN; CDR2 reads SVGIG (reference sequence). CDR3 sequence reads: CAWSSGSTYNEQFF. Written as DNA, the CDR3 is TGTGCCTGGAGCTCGGGATCAACCTACAATGAGCAGTTCTTC.

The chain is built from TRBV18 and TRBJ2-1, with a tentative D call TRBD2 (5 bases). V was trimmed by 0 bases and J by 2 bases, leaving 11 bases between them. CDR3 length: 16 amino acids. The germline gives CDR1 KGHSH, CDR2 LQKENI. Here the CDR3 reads CASSPPVARAYNEQFF. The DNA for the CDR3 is TGTGCCAGCTCACCACCCGTAGCGAGGGCCTACAATGAGCAGTTCTTC.

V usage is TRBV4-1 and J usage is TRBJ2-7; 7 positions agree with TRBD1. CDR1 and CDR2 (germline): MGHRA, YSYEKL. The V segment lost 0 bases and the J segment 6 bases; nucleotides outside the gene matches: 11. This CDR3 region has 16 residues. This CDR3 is CASSQDGAGGFREQYF. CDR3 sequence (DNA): TGCGCCAGCAGCCAAGATGGCGCAGGGGGTTTTCGCGAGCAGTACTTC.

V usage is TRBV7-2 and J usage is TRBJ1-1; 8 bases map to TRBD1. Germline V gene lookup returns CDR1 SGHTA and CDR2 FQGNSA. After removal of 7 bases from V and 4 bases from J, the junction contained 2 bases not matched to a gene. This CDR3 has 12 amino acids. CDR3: CASTRGRTEAFF. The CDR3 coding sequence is TGTGCCAGCACCAGGGGGCGCACTGAAGCTTTCTTT.

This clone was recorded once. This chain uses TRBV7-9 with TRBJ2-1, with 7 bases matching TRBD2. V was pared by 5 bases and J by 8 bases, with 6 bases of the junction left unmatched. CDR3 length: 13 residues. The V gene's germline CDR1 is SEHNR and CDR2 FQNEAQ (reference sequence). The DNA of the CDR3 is TGTGCCAGCAGCCGGAGCGGGATCGATGAGCAGTTCTTC. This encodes CASSRSGIDEQFF.

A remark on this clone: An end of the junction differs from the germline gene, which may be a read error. CDR3 sequence (DNA): TGTGCCAGCAGCGTAGCATACTCCTACAATGAGCAGTTCTTC. Translating it yields CASSVAYSYNEQFF. V usage is TRBV7-8 and J usage is TRBJ2-1; the D is unclear. The germline CDR1 and CDR2 sequences are SGHVS and FQNEAQ. CDR3 length equals 14 residues.

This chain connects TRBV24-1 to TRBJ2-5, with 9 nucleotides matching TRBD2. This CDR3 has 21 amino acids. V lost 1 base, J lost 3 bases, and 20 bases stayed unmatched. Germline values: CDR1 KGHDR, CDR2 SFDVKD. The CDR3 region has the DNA TGTGCCACCAGTGATTTACCGATGCCGGGACTAGCCGATGGCACAGAAGAGACCCAGTACTTC. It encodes CATSDLPMPGLADGTEETQYF.

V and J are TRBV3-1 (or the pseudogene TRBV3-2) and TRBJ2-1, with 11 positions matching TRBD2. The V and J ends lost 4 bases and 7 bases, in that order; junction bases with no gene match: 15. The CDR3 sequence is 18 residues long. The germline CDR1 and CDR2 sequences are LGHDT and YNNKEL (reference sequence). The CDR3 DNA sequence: TGTGCCAGCAGCCCCCTCCTCACTAGCGGGGGCCCAGAAAATGAGCAGTTCTTC. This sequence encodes CASSPLLTSGGPENEQFF.

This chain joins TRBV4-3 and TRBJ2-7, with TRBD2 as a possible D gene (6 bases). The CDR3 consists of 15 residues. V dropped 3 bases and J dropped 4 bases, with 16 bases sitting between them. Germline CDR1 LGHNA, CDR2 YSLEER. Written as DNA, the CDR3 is TGCGCCAGCAGCCACACCCCGGCGGAGGGGTACGAGCAGTACTTC. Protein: CASSHTPAEGYEQYF.

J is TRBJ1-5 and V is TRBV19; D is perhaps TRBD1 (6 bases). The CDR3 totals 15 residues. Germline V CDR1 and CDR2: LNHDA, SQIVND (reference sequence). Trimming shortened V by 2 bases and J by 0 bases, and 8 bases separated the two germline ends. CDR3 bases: TGTGCCAGTAGTATAACAGGGTATAGCAATCAGCCCCAGCATTTT. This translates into CASSITGYSNQPQHF.

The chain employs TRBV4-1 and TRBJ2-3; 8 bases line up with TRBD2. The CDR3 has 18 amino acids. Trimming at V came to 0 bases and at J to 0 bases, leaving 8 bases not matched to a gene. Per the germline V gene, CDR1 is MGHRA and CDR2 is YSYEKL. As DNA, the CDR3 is TGCGCCAGCAGCCAAGATCTAACGGCTAGCGGGAGCACAGATACGCAGTATTTT. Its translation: CASSQDLTASGSTDTQYF.

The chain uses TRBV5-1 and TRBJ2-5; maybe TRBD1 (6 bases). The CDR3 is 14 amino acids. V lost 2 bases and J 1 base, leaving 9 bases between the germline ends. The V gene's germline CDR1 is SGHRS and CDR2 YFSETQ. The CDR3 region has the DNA TGCGCCAGCAGCTTAGAAGGGGGCCAAGAGACCCAGTACTTC. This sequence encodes CASSLEGGQETQYF.

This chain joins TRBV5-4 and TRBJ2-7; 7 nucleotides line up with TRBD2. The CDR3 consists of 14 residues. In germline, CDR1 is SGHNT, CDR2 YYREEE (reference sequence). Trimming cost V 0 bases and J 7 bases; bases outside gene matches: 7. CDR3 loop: CASSLAASGQEQYF. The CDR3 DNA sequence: TGTGCCAGCAGCTTGGCGGCTAGCGGCCAAGAGCAGTACTTC.

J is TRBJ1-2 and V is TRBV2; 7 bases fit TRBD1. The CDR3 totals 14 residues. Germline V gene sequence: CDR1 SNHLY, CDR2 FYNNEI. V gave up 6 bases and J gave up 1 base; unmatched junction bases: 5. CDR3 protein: CASRWDSVNYGYTF. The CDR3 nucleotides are TGTGCCAGCAGGTGGGACAGTGTTAACTATGGCTACACCTTC. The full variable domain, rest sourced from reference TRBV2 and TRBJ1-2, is EPEVTQTPSHQVTQMGQEVILRCVPISNHLYFYWYRQILGQKVEFLVSFYNNEISEKSEIFDDQFSVERPDGSNFTLKIRSTKLEDSAMYFCASRWDSVNYGYTFGSGTRLTVV.

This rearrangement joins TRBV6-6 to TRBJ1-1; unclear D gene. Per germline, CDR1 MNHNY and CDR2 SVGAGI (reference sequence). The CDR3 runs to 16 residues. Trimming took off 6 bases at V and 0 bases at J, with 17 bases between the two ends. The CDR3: CASRKDGEYMNTEAFF. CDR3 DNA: TGTGCCAGCAGAAAAGACGGAGAATACATGAACACTGAAGCTTTCTTT.

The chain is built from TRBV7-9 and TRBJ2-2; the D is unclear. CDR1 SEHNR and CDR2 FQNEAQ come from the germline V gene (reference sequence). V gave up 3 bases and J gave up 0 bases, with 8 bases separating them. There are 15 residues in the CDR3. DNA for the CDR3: TGTGCCAGCAGCTTTAGCTCAGCGAACACCGGGGAGCTGTTTTTT. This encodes CASSFSSANTGELFF.

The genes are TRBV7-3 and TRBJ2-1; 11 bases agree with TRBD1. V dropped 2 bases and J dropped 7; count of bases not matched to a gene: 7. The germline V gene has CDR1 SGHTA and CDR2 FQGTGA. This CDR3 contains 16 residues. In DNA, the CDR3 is TGTGCCAGCAGCTTATTTCCTGGACAGGGGGCTAATGAGCAGTTCTTC. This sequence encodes CASSLFPGQGANEQFF.